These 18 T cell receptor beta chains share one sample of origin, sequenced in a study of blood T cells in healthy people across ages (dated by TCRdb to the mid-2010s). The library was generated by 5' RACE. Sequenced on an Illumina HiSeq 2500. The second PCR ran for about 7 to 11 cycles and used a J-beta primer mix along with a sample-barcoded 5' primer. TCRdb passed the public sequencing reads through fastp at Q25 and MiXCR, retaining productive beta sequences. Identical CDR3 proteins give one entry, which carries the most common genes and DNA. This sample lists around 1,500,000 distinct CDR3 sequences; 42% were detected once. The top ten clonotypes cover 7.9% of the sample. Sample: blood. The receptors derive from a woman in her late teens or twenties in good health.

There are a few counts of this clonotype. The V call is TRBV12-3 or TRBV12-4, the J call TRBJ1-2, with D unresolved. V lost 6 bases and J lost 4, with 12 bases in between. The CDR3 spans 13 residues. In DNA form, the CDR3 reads TGTGCCAGCAGCACCCTGGGCAGCTATGGCTACACCTTC. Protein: CASSTLGSYGYTF.

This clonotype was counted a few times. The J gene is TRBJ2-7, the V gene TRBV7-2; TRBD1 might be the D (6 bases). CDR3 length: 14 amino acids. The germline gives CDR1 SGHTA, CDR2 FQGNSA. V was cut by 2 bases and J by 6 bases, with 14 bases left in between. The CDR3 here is CASSLLRGSSEQYF. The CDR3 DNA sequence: TGTGCCAGCAGCTTACTAAGGGGGAGTTCCGAGCAGTACTTC.

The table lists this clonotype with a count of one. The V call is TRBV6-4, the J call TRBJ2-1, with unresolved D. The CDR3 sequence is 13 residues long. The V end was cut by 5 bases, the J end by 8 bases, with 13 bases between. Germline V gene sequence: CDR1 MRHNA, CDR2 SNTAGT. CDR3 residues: CASSWAERDEQFF. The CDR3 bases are TGTGCCAGCAGTTGGGCGGAACGGGATGAGCAGTTCTTC.

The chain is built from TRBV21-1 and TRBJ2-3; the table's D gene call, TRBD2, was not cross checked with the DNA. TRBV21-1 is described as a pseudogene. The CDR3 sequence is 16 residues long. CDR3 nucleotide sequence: TGTGCCAGCAAATGGTTGGCGGGGGGGGCTAAAGATACGCAGTATTTT. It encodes CASKWLAGGAKDTQYF.

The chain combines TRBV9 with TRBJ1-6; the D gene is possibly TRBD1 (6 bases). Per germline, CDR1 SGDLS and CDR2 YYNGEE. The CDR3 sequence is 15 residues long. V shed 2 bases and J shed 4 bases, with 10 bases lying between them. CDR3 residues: CASSVLDSYNSPLHF. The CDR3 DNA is TGTGCCAGCAGCGTCTTGGACAGTTATAATTCACCCCTCCACTTT.

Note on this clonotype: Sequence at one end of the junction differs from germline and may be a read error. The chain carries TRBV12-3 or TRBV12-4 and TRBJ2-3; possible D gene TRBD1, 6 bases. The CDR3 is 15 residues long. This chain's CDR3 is CASSFQTGSTDAQYF. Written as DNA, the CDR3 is TGTGCCAGCAGTTTCCAGACAGGTAGCACAGATGCGCAGTATTTT.

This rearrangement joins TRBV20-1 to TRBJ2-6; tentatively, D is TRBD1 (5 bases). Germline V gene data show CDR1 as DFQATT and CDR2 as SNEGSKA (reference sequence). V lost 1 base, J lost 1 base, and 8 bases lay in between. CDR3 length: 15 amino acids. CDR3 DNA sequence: TGCAGTGCTAGAGTTGCAGGGTCTGGGGCCAACGTCCTGACTTTC. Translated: CSARVAGSGANVLTF.

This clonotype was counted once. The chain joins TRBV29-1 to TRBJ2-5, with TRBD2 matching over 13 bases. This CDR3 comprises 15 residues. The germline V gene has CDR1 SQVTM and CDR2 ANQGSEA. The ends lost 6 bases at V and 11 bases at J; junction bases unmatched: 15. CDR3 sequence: CSVHLTSGGYGEQYF. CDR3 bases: TGCAGCGTCCACTTGACTAGCGGGGGGTACGGTGAGCAGTACTTC.

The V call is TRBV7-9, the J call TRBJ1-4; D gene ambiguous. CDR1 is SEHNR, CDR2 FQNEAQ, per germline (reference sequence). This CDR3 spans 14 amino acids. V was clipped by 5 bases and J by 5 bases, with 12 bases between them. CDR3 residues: CASSLSPENEKLFF. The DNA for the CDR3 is TGTGCCAGCAGCCTAAGTCCCGAGAATGAAAAACTGTTTTTT. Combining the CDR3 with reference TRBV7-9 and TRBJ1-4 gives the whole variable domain DTGVSQNPRHKITKRGQNVTFRCDPISEHNRLYWYRQTLGQGPEFLTYFQNEAQLEKSRLLSDRFSAERPKGSFSTLEIQRTEQGDSAMYLCASSLSPENEKLFFGSGTQLSVL.

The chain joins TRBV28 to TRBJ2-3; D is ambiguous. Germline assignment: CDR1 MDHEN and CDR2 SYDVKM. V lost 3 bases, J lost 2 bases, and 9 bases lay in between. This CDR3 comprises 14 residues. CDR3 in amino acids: CASSFLDNTDTQYF. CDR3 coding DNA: TGTGCCAGCAGTTTTCTAGACAACACAGATACGCAGTATTTT.

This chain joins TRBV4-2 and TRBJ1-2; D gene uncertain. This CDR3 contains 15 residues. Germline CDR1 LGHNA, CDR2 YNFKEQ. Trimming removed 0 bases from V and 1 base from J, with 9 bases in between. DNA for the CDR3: TGTGCCAGCAGCCAAGACCGAAGGGATAACTATGGCTACACCTTC. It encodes CASSQDRRDNYGYTF.

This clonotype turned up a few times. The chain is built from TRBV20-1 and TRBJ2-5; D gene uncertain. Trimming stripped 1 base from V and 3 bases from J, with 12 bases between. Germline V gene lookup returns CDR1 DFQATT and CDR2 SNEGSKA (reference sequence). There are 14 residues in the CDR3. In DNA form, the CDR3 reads TGCAGTGCTAGAGCTAGGTCTAGGGAAGAGACCCAGTACTTC. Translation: CSARARSREETQYF.

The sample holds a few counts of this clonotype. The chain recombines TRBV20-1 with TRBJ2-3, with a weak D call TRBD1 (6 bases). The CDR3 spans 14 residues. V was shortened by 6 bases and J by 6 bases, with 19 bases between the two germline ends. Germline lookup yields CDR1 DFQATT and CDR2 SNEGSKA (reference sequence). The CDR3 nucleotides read TGCAGTGCGCCAATCACAGGGCCGTCGGATACGCAGTATTTT. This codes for CSAPITGPSDTQYF.

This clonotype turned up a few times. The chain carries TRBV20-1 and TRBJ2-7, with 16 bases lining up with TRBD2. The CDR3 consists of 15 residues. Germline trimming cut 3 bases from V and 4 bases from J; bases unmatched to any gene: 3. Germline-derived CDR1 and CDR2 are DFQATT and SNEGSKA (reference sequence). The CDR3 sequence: CSARGTSGGGYEQYF. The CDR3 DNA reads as TGCAGTGCTAGGGGGACTAGCGGGGGGGGATACGAGCAGTACTTC.

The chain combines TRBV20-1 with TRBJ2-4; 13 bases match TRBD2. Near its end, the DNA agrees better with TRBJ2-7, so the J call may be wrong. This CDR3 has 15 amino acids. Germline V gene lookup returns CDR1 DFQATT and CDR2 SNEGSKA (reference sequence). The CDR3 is CSAAAGTSGEYEQYF. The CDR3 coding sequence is TGCAGTGCTGCAGCTGGGACTAGCGGGGAATACGAGCAGTACTTC.

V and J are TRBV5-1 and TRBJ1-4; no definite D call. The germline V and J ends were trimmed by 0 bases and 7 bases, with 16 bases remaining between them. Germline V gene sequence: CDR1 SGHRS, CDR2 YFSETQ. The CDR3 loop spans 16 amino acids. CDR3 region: CASSLAVGQSTEKLFF. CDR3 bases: TGCGCCAGCAGCTTGGCCGTCGGGCAAAGTACTGAAAAACTGTTTTTT.

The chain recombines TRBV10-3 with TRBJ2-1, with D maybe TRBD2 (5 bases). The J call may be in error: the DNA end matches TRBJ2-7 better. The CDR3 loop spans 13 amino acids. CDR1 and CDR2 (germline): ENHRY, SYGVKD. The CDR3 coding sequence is TGTGCCTCGCGGGCTACCGGCTACAATGAGCAGTACTTC. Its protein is CASRATGYNEQYF.

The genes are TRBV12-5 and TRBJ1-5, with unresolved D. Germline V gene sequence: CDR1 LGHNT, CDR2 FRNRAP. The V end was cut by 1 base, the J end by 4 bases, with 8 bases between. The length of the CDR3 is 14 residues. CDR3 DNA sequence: TGTGCTAGTGGTTTGGGCGGAGCGAATCAGCCCCAGCATTTT. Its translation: CASGLGGANQPQHF.